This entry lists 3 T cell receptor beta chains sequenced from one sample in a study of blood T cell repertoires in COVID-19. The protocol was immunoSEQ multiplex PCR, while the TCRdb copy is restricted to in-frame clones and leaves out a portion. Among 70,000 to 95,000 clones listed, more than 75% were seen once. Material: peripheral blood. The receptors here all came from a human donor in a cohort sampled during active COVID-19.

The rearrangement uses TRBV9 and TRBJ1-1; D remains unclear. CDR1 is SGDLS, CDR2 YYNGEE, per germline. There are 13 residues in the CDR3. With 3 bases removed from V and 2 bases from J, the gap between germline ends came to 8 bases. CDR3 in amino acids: CASSAASNTEAFF. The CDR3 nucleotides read TGTGCCAGCAGCGCCGCCAGTAACACTGAAGCTTTCTTT.

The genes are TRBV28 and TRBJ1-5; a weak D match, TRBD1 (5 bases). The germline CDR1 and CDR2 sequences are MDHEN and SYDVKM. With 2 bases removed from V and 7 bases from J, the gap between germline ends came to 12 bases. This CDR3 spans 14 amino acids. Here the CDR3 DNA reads TGTGCCAGCAGTTTAGGGGCAGGGCGGCAGCCCCAGCATTTT. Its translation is CASSLGAGRQPQHF.

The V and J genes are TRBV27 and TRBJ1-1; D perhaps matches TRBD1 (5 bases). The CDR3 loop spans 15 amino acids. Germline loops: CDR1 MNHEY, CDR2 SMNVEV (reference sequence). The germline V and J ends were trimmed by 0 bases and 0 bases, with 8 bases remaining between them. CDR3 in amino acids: CASSLSQAMNTEAFF. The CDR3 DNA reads TGTGCCAGCAGTTTATCACAGGCGATGAACACTGAAGCTTTCTTT.